Presented here are 25 T cell receptor beta chains from one specimen sequenced in a study of blood T cells in healthy people across ages. A second PCR, run for about 7 to 11 cycles, used a sample-barcoded 5' primer plus a J-beta primer mix. TCRdb independently ran MiXCR on the 5' RACE reads; one entry per CDR3 protein. This sample has about 1.7 million distinct CDR3 sequences, with 28% found just once. The sample consisted of blood. The receptors derive from a woman in her twenties or thirties in good health.

This clonotype was counted between two and nine times. The CDR3 nucleotides read TGTGCCACCAGTGATAACAGGGGGACGGGGGAGACCCAGTACTTC. Translating it yields CATSDNRGTGETQYF. The rearrangement joins TRBV24-1 to TRBJ2-7, with 8 bases lining up with TRBD1. The J call is in doubt because the DNA end fits TRBJ2-5 better. This CDR3 has 15 residues. Per germline, CDR1 KGHDR and CDR2 SFDVKD.

This clonotype appeared a few times. The chain uses TRBV5-1 and TRBJ1-2; 7 bases match TRBD1. The CDR3 covers 15 residues. J lost 5 bases, V lost 4 bases, and 11 bases had no gene match. Germline V lookup: CDR1 SGHRS, CDR2 YFSETQ. The CDR3 is CASSTTTGWGYGYTF. The CDR3 nucleotides read TGCGCCAGCAGCACCACGACAGGGTGGGGATATGGCTACACCTTC.

This clonotype was recorded only once. V usage is TRBV7-2 and J usage is TRBJ2-7; D not resolved. Trimming cost V 5 bases and J 2 bases, with 13 bases left between them. The germline gives CDR1 SGHTA, CDR2 FQGNSA. This CDR3 contains 14 residues. CDR3 region: CASSPPGSPYEQYF. CDR3 DNA sequence: TGTGCCAGCAGCCCCCCGGGTAGCCCCTACGAGCAGTACTTC.

Worth noting for this clonotype: This may be a read error: a much more frequent sequence differs by one nucleotide. The chain couples TRBV7-2 to TRBJ2-3; D gene ambiguous. The length of the CDR3 is 14 residues. Trimming took 8 bases from V and 4 from J, leaving 16 bases between them. CDR1 and CDR2 (germline): SGHTA, FQGNSA. This chain's CDR3 is CTSGVRSRADTQYF. Here the CDR3 DNA reads TGTACCAGCGGTGTGAGATCGCGAGCAGATACGCAGTATTTT.

The V gene is TRBV20-1, the J gene TRBJ2-1; 10 bases align to TRBD2. This CDR3 has 16 amino acids. V trimming: 5 bases; J trimming: 13 bases; junction bases outside the gene matches: 20. Germline V gene data show CDR1 as DFQATT and CDR2 as SNEGSKA (reference sequence). Here the CDR3 reads CSAPRGSGGISETQFF. The CDR3 bases are TGCAGTGCTCCCCGTGGTAGCGGGGGGATAAGCGAGACCCAGTTCTTC.

V usage is TRBV28 and J usage is TRBJ2-7, with D perhaps being TRBD1 or TRBD2 (5 bases each). CDR3 length: 14 amino acids. CDR1 is MDHEN, CDR2 SYDVKM, per germline. Trimming removed 11 bases from V and 2 bases from J, with 19 bases in between. This CDR3 reads CASGDQGATYEQYF. The DNA of the CDR3 is TGTGCCTCTGGGGACCAGGGCGCAACCTACGAGCAGTACTTC.

This sequence joins TRBV15 and TRBJ2-7; a weak D match, TRBD1 (7 bases). The CDR3 has 16 amino acids. Germline-derived CDR1 and CDR2 are LNHNV and YYDKDF (reference sequence). V dropped 0 bases and J dropped 5 bases, with 17 bases sitting between them. The CDR3 loop reads CATSRDRGQGGNEQYF. The CDR3 DNA reads as TGTGCCACCAGCAGAGATAGGGGGCAGGGGGGCAACGAGCAGTACTTC.

The chain combines TRBV4-1 with TRBJ2-5; TRBD1 is a possible D gene (6 bases). V was cut by 4 bases and J by 3 bases, with 18 bases left in between. Germline loops: CDR1 MGHRA, CDR2 YSYEKL. The CDR3 is made up of 16 amino acids. The CDR3 is CASSPNPGHREETQYF. The CDR3 DNA reads as TGCGCCAGCAGCCCAAACCCCGGTCACAGGGAAGAGACCCAGTACTTC.

V usage is TRBV20-1 and J usage is TRBJ2-1, with unresolved D. V was pared by 4 bases and J by 9 bases, with 10 bases between. The V gene's germline CDR1 is DFQATT and CDR2 SNEGSKA (reference sequence). The CDR3 loop spans 11 amino acids. The CDR3 spells CSATRGSEQFF. CDR3 nucleotides: TGCAGTGCTACTCGCGGCTCTGAGCAGTTCTTC.

The chain links TRBV6-1 to TRBJ1-5; no clear D. CDR1 and CDR2 (germline): MNHNS, SASEGT. Trimming removed 1 base at V and 5 bases at J, with 6 bases between. This CDR3 is built from 13 residues. CDR3 sequence: CASSEEGHQPQHF. The DNA of the CDR3 is TGTGCCAGCAGTGAAGAAGGTCATCAGCCCCAGCATTTT.

V gene TRBV20-1 combines with J gene TRBJ1-1; possible D gene TRBD1, 6 bases. Germline CDR1 DFQATT, CDR2 SNEGSKA (reference sequence). The V end lost 4 bases, the J end lost 3 bases, and 18 bases lay between the germline ends. The CDR3 spans 15 residues. In nucleotides, the CDR3 is TGCAGTGCTATAGGCCCGGGGGGCAGAGACACTGAAGCTTTCTTT. This translates into CSAIGPGGRDTEAFF.

This clonotype has more than one count but fewer than ten. This chain uses TRBV27 with TRBJ1-1; 9 bases are shared with TRBD1. This CDR3 has 13 residues. Per the germline V gene, CDR1 is MNHEY and CDR2 is SMNVEV (reference sequence). Losses at the gene ends were 4 bases for V and 7 bases for J; bases not matched to a gene: 4. The CDR3 nucleotides are TGTGCCAGCAGTTGGGACAGGGAAGGTGAAGCTTTCTTT. Translating gives CASSWDREGEAFF.

V is TRBV27 and J is TRBJ2-1; D gene uncertain. The germline V gene has CDR1 MNHEY and CDR2 SMNVEV (reference sequence). V shed 5 bases and J shed 7 bases, with 12 bases lying between them. There are 13 residues in the CDR3. CDR3 sequence (DNA): TGTGCCAGCAGTAGAAAGACGCTAAATGAGCAGTTCTTC. It specifies CASSRKTLNEQFF.

The gene calls are TRBV6-5 and TRBJ2-1; D unclear. V was trimmed by 2 bases and J by 8 bases, leaving 10 bases between them. Germline lookup yields CDR1 MNHEY and CDR2 SVGAGI. The CDR3 has 13 residues. The CDR3 coding sequence is TGTGCCAGCAGTTACGCCAATGGAGATGAGCAGTTCTTC. This translates into CASSYANGDEQFF.

Ten or more counts support this clonotype. The genes are TRBV27 and TRBJ2-7, with 10 nucleotides matching TRBD1. After removal of 4 bases from V and 6 bases from J, the junction contained 6 bases not matched to a gene. The CDR3 runs to 14 residues. CDR1 and CDR2 (germline): MNHEY, SMNVEV (reference sequence). CDR3 residues: CASSSPGQGSEQYF. CDR3 nucleotides: TGTGCCAGCAGTTCCCCGGGACAGGGGTCCGAGCAGTACTTC.

CDR3 sequence reads: CSARDFRLAGNRDTYEQYF. In nucleotides, the CDR3 is TGCAGTGCTAGAGATTTTCGTCTAGCGGGAAATCGCGATACCTACGAGCAGTACTTC. The rearrangement joins TRBV20-1 to TRBJ2-4, with TRBD2 identical over 9 bases. The tail of the sequence fits TRBJ2-7 better, so the J call may be wrong. Germline CDR1 and CDR2: DFQATT and SNEGSKA (reference sequence). The CDR3 length is 19 residues.

In its sample, this clonotype was seen a few times. The rearrangement uses TRBV6-5 and TRBJ2-7, with 9 nucleotides matching TRBD2. The CDR3 runs 15 residues. CDR1 MNHEY and CDR2 SVGAGI come from the germline V gene. Trimming removed 8 bases from V and 2 bases from J; junction bases left unmatched: 10. The CDR3 here is CASARAGGTPYEQYF. Here the CDR3 DNA reads TGTGCCAGCGCCAGGGCGGGAGGGACACCCTACGAGCAGTACTTC.

The CDR3 DNA is TGTGCCAGCAGTACTTTGGAGGATTCACCCCTCCACTTT. This encodes CASSTLEDSPLHF. The chain is built from TRBV2 and TRBJ1-6; D remains unclear. The CDR3 sequence is 13 residues long. CDR1 SNHLY and CDR2 FYNNEI come from the germline V gene. Trimming left V 5 bases short and J 8 bases short, with 10 bases between.

The J gene is TRBJ1-1, the V gene TRBV2, with D possibly TRBD1 on 5 matching bases. Trimming took off 1 base at V and 1 base at J, with 13 bases between the two ends. This CDR3 has 16 residues. Germline V gene lookup returns CDR1 SNHLY and CDR2 FYNNEI. CDR3 residues: CASSEVGAPRNTEAFF. The CDR3 DNA sequence: TGTGCCAGCAGTGAAGTTGGGGCACCCAGGAACACTGAAGCTTTCTTT.

The V and J genes are TRBV3-1 and TRBJ2-1; D might be TRBD2 (7 bases). V was trimmed by 4 bases and J by 15 bases, leaving 22 bases between them. This CDR3 has 14 residues. Germline-derived CDR1 and CDR2 are LGHDT and YNNKEL (reference sequence). CDR3 sequence reads: CASSLGGGPTVPFF. The CDR3 DNA sequence: TGTGCCAGCAGCCTCGGCGGGGGCCCCACGGTGCCGTTCTTC.

The table lists this clonotype with many counts. V usage is TRBV4-3 and J usage is TRBJ1-4; 7 bases are shared with TRBD1. In germline, CDR1 is LGHNA, CDR2 YSLEER. V shed 0 bases and J 3 bases; nucleotides not matched to a gene: 10. The CDR3 spans 18 residues. The chain's CDR3 is CASSQDVGRGYPNEKLFF. The CDR3 region has the DNA TGCGCCAGCAGCCAAGACGTCGGCAGGGGGTACCCTAATGAAAAACTGTTTTTT.

There are a few counts of this clonotype. V is TRBV20-1 and J is TRBJ1-1, with unresolved D. V was shortened by 5 bases and J by 4 bases, with 14 bases between the two germline ends. CDR3 length: 13 amino acids. CDR1 DFQATT and CDR2 SNEGSKA come from the germline V gene (reference sequence). The CDR3 DNA follows: TGCAGTGCTTCGGGAGCCAGTTCCACTGAAGCTTTCTTT. It encodes CSASGASSTEAFF.

This chain uses TRBV5-6 with TRBJ1-4; D is perhaps TRBD1 (5 bases). Germline CDR1 and CDR2: SGHDT and YYEEEE. This CDR3 has 14 residues. V dropped 0 bases and J dropped 8 bases, with 11 bases sitting between them. The CDR3 DNA follows: TGTGCCAGCAGCTTGGGGGGCGCGGGGGAAAAACTGTTTTTT. Translated: CASSLGGAGEKLFF. The full variable domain, its missing parts supplied by reference TRBV5-6 and TRBJ1-4, is DAGVTQSPTHLIKTRGQQVTLRCSPKSGHDTVSWYQQALGQGPQFIFQYYEEEERQRGNFPDRFSGHQFPNYSSELNVNALLLGDSALYLCASSLGGAGEKLFFGSGTQLSVL.

This clonotype was observed at least ten times. The genes are TRBV11-2 and TRBJ2-7; 14 nucleotides line up with TRBD2. The length of the CDR3 is 17 residues. The V segment lost 2 bases and the J segment 4 bases; nucleotides outside the gene matches: 7. Germline loops: CDR1 SGHAT, CDR2 FQNNGV. The CDR3 is CASSLIGTSGSRYEQYF. DNA of the CDR3: TGTGCCAGCAGCTTAATAGGGACTAGCGGGAGTAGGTACGAGCAGTACTTC.

This chain joins TRBV20-1 and TRBJ2-7; D is perhaps TRBD1 (6 bases). V was clipped by 5 bases and J by 3 bases, with 17 bases between them. CDR1 is DFQATT, CDR2 SNEGSKA, per germline (reference sequence). The CDR3 has 14 residues. The CDR3 loop is CSAPGHSGGYEQYF. The CDR3 DNA reads TGCAGTGCTCCGGGACACTCTGGCGGCTACGAGCAGTACTTC.